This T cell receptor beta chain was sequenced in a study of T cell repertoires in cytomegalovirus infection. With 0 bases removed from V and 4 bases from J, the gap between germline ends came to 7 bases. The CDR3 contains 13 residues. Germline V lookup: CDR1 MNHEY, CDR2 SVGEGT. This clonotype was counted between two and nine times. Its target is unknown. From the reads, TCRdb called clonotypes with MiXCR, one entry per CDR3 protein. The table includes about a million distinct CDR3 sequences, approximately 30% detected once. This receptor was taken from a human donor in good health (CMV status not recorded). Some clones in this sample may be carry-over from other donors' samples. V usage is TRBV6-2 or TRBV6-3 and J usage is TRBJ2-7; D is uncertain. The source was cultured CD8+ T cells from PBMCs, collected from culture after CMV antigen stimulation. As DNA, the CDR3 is TGTGCCAGCAGTTACTCGGCGGAATACGAGCAGTACGTC. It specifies CASSYSAEYEQYV.